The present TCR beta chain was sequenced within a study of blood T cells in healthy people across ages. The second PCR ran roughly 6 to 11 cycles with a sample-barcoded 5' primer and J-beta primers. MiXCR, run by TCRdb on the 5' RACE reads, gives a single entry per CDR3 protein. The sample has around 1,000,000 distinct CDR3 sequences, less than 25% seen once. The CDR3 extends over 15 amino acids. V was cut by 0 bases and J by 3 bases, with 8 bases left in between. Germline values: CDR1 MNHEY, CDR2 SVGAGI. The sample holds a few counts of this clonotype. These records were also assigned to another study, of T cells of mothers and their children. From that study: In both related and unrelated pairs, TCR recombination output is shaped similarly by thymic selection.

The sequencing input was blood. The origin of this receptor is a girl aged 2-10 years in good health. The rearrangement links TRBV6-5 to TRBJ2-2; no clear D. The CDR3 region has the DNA TGTGCCAGCAGTTACTCAACGGTAGACACCGGGGAGCTGTTTTTT. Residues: CASSYSTVDTGELFF.